This T cell receptor beta chain was recovered during a study of blood T cell repertoires in COVID-19. The CDR3 runs 16 residues. Per the germline V gene, CDR1 is SGHVS and CDR2 is FNYEAQ. The V and J ends lost 5 bases and 7 bases, in that order; junction bases with no gene match: 12. TCRdb's copy holds only in-frame clones and misses some; the assay was immunoSEQ multiplex PCR. This sample has fewer than 50,000 clones, with approximately 80% found just once. The rearrangement joins TRBV7-6 to TRBJ2-2; 8 positions match TRBD1. Sequenced sample: peripheral blood. The receptor was isolated from a man aged 45 to 65 with active COVID-19. The CDR3 sequence: CASSLTWTGMGGELFF. For the CDR3, the DNA is TGTGCCAGCAGCCTAACCTGGACAGGGATGGGCGGGGAGCTGTTTTTT.